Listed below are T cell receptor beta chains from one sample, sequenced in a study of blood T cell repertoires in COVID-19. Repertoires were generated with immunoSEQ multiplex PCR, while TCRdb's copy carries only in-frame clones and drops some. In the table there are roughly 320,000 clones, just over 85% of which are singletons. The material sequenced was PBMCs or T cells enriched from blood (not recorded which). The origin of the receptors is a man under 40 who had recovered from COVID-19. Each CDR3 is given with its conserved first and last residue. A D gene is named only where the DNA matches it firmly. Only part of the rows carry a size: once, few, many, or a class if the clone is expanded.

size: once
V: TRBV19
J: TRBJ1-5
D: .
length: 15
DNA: TGTGCCAGTAGTCCAGCACAGAGACTAAATCAGCCCCAGCATTTT
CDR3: CASSPAQRLNQPQHF

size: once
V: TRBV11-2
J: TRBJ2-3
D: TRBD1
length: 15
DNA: TGTGCCAGCAGCCTAGACAGGGTACGGACAGATACGCAGTATTTT
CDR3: CASSLDRVRTDTQYF

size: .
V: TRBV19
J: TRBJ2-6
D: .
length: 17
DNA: TGTGCCAGTAGTAGCCCCTCGAGGAGGGCTGGGGCCAACGTCCTGACTTTC
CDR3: CASSSPSRRAGANVLTF

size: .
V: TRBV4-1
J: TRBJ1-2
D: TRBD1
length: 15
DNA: TGCGCCAGCAGCCATAGACAGGGGGGCAGCTATGGCTACACCTTC
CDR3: CASSHRQGGSYGYTF

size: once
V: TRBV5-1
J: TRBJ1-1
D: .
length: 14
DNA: TGCGCCAGCAGCGCAAACTTCATGAACACTGAAGCTTTCTTT
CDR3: CASSANFMNTEAFF

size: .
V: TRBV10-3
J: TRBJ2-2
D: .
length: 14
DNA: TGTGCCATCAGTGAGTCGGGCAAGGTCGGGGAGCTGTTTTTT
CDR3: CAISESGKVGELFF

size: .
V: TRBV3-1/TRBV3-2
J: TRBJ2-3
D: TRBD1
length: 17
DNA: TGTGCCAGCAGCCGCAGTCCGGGACAGGCTTTCACAGATACGCAGTATTTT
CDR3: CASSRSPGQAFTDTQYF

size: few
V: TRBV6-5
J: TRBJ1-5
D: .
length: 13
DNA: TGTGCCAGCAGTTACCAGGGCAATCAGCCCCAGCATTTT
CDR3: CASSYQGNQPQHF

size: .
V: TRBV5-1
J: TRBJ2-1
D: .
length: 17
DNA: TGCGCCAGCAGCTTGGCCGAGCGGCCCCCGTCCTACAATGAGCAGTTCTTC
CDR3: CASSLAERPPSYNEQFF

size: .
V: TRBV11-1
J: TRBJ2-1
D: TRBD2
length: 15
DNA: TGTGCCAGCAGCTATCCGGGACTAGCGGTCAATGAGCAGTTCTTC
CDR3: CASSYPGLAVNEQFF